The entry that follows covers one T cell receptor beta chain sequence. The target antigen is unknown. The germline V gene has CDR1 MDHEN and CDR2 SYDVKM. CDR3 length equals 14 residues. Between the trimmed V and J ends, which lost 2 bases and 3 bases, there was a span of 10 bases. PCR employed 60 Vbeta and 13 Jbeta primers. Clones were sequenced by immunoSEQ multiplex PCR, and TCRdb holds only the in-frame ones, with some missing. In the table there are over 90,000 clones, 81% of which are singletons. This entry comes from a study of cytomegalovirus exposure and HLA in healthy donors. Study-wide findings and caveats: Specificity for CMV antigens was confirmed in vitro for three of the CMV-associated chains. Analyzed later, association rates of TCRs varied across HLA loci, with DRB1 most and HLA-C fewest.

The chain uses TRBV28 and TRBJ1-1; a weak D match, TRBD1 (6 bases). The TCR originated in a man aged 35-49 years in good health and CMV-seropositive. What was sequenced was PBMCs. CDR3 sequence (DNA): TGTGCCAGCAGTTTACAGGGGCTATACACTGAAGCTTTCTTT. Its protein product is CASSLQGLYTEAFF.